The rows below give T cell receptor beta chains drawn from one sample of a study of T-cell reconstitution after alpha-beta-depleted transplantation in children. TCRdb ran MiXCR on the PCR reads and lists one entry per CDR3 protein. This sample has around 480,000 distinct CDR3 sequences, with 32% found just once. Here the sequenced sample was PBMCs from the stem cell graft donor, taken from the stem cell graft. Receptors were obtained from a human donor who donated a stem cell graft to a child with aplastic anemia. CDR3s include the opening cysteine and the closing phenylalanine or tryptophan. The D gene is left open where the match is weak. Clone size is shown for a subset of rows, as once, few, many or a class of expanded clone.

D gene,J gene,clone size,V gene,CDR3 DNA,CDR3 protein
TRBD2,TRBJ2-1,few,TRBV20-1,TGCAGTGCCCGAACGCTAGCGGGGGGATACAATGAGCAGTTCTTC,CSARTLAGGYNEQFF
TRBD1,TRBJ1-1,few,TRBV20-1,TGCAGTGCCGGGGACAGGGCAAGCGCCACTGAAGCTTTCTTT,CSAGDRASATEAFF
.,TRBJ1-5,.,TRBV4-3,TGCGCCAGCAGCCAAGATTTTGTCCAAAATCAGCCCCAGCATTTT,CASSQDFVQNQPQHF
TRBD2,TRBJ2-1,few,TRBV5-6,TGTGCCAGCAGCCTTTGGGCTAGCGGCCGGAATGAGCAGTTCTTC,CASSLWASGRNEQFF
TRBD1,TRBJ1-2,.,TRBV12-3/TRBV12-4,TGTGCCAGCAGCCGGGACAGGGGCTATGGCTACACCTTC,CASSRDRGYGYTF
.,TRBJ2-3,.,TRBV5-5,TGTGCCAGCAGCTTGGATGGGTCCCCGGCAGATACGCAGTATTTT,CASSLDGSPADTQYF
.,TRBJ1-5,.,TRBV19,TGTGCCAGTAGTATAGGGCAAACTAGGAATCAGCCCCAGCATTTT,CASSIGQTRNQPQHF
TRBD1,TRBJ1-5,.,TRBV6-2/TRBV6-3,TGTGCCAGCAAGACGGGACAGGGTGTCGATCAGCCCCAGCATTTT,CASKTGQGVDQPQHF
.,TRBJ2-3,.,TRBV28,TGTGCCAGCCCCCCAAGGGGGGCCCTAAGCACAGATACGCAGTATTTT,CASPPRGALSTDTQYF
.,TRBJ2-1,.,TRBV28,TGTGCCAGCGTGGGCACCCTCAATGAGCAGTTCTTC,CASVGTLNEQFF
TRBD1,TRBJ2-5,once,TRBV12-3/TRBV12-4,TGTGCCAGCACCACAGGGGCCGAAGAGACCCAGTACTTC,CASTTGAEETQYF
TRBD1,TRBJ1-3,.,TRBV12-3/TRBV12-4,TGTGCCAGCAGGGAATCGGGGACAGGCCTGAACACCATATATTTT,CASRESGTGLNTIYF
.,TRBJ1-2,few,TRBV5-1,TGCGCCAGCAGCTTGGGACCGATCGAAGGCTACACCTTC,CASSLGPIEGYTF
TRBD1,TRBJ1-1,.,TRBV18,TGTGCCAGCACAAGCACAGGGGCGAACACTGAAGCTTTCTTT,CASTSTGANTEAFF
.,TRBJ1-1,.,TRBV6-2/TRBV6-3,TGTGCCAGCAGAGACCCAGGGAAGATAATGAACACTGAAGCTTTCTTT,CASRDPGKIMNTEAFF